These 18 T cell receptor beta chains originate from one sample sequenced in a study of beta chain features in type 1 diabetes. Study-level points and caveats: TCRB CDR3s were moderately but significantly shorter in Type 1 diabetes patients in all four CD4+ subsets.

Of the isolated RNA, all was reverse transcribed, and so the sequenced material was expressed TCRB transcripts. Assay used: immunoSEQ multiplex PCR; TCRdb lists only in-frame clones, some missing. Of roughly 730,000 clones listed, around 15% were seen once; the top ten hold 0.022%. These receptors have no identified antigens. The sample was naive CD4+ T cells from blood. The receptors were gathered from a man between 18 and 35 years old with type 1 diabetes.

A few counts support this clone. The chain carries TRBV7-3 and TRBJ1-1; D is unresolved. CDR1 SGHTA and CDR2 FQGTGA come from the germline V gene. With 6 bases removed from V and 0 bases from J, the gap between germline ends came to 8 bases. The CDR3 consists of 13 residues. The CDR3 loop reads CASREALNTEAFF. In nucleotides, the CDR3 is TGTGCCAGCAGGGAGGCCCTGAACACTGAAGCTTTCTTT.

As regards this clone: This CDR3 is also generated by other DNA sequences in the sample. The chain is built from TRBV30 and TRBJ1-5; D ambiguous. The CDR3 is 14 amino acids. Germline V CDR1 and CDR2: GTSNPN, SVGIG (reference sequence). The germline V and J ends were trimmed by 0 bases and 0 bases, with 6 bases remaining between them. The CDR3 coding sequence is TGTGCCTGGAGTGTTACATATAGCAATCAGCCCCAGCATTTT. This codes for CAWSVTYSNQPQHF.

Of note for this clone: Other DNA sequences within the sample encode an identical CDR3. V is TRBV18 and J is TRBJ1-5; D remains unclear. Trimming removed 2 bases at V and 5 bases at J, with 7 bases between. Germline values: CDR1 KGHSH, CDR2 LQKENI. The CDR3 spans 13 residues. The DNA of the CDR3 is TGTGCCAGCTCACCAGGTCGAGATCAGCCCCAGCATTTT. This encodes CASSPGRDQPQHF.

This clone turned up a few times. The chain employs TRBV6-1 and TRBJ1-2; the D is unclear. The CDR3 runs to 14 residues. V dropped 4 bases and J dropped 4 bases, with 13 bases sitting between them. Germline loops: CDR1 MNHNS, CDR2 SASEGT. The CDR3 reads CASSVHSSGYGYTF. CDR3 sequence (DNA): TGTGCCAGCAGTGTTCACAGTTCGGGCTATGGCTACACCTTC.

The chain recombines TRBV10-3 with TRBJ2-7; TRBD1 matches 10 bases. Germline lookup yields CDR1 ENHRY and CDR2 SYGVKD. The length of the CDR3 is 14 residues. Trimming took 9 bases from V and 3 from J; bases not matched to a gene: 8. The CDR3 protein is CAITAGTGDYEQYF. The CDR3 bases are TGTGCCATAACGGCCGGGACAGGGGACTACGAGCAGTACTTC.

Notes on this clone: Other DNA sequences in this sample translate to the same CDR3. The CDR3 DNA sequence: TGTGCCAGCAGGACCGGAGGCTACGAGCAGTACTTC. Translated, it gives CASRTGGYEQYF. The chain joins TRBV28 to TRBJ2-7, with a weak D call TRBD2 (5 bases). The CDR3 contains 12 residues. V was cut by 6 bases and J by 3 bases, with 9 bases left in between. Germline CDR1 reads MDHEN; CDR2 reads SYDVKM. Full variable domain (remainder filled in from reference TRBV28 and TRBJ2-7): DVKVTQSSRYLVKRTGEKVFLECVQDMDHENMFWYRQDPGLGLRLIYFSYDVKMKEKGDIPEGYSVSREKKERFSLILESASTNQTSMYLCASRTGGYEQYFGPGTRLTVT.

This clone was seen just once. J is TRBJ1-6 and V is TRBV30, with no clear D. Between the trimmed V and J ends, which lost 4 bases and 0 bases, there was a span of 13 bases. From germline, CDR1 is GTSNPN and CDR2 SVGIG (reference sequence). CDR3 size: 16 residues. CDR3: CAWKLGPSSYNSPLHF. Written as DNA, the CDR3 is TGTGCCTGGAAGTTGGGCCCAAGCTCCTATAATTCACCCCTCCACTTT.

This clone was observed once. V gene TRBV4-1 combines with J gene TRBJ1-2, with D tentatively TRBD1 (5 bases). The CDR3 contains 15 residues. The V end was cut by 1 base, the J end by 8 bases, with 17 bases between. CDR1 and CDR2 (germline): MGHRA, YSYEKL. The CDR3 DNA is TGCGCCAGCAGCCAAGGTGGCGGGGCCGATGGAGGCTACACCTTC. As protein: CASSQGGGADGGYTF.

Only a few counts were recorded for this clone. The genes are TRBV4-1 and TRBJ1-5; D ambiguous. The CDR3 extends over 15 amino acids. CDR1 is MGHRA and CDR2 is YSYEKL in the germline V gene. The germline V and J ends were trimmed by 0 bases and 4 bases, with 10 bases remaining between them. CDR3 DNA sequence: TGCGCCAGCAGCCAAGATGGGCAGGAGAATCAGCCCCAGCATTTT. Protein sequence: CASSQDGQENQPQHF.

This chain connects TRBV9 to TRBJ2-1; 11 bases fit TRBD2. Germline lookup yields CDR1 SGDLS and CDR2 YYNGEE. The V segment lost 3 bases and the J segment 0 bases; nucleotides outside the gene matches: 5. CDR3 size: 17 residues. DNA for the CDR3: TGTGCCAGCAGCGCAACTAGCGGGGGCTCCTCCTACAATGAGCAGTTCTTC. Residues: CASSATSGGSSYNEQFF.

The chain recombines TRBV5-5 with TRBJ2-3; no clear D. Per the germline V gene, CDR1 is SGHKS and CDR2 is YYEKEE (reference sequence). This CDR3 is built from 15 residues. V gave up 1 base and J gave up 2 bases, with 11 bases separating them. CDR3 nucleotide sequence: TGTGCCAGCAGCTTGATCTGGACGGCCACAGATACGCAGTATTTT. This codes for CASSLIWTATDTQYF.

The rearrangement links TRBV11-3 to TRBJ1-1; tentative D call: TRBD1 (6 bases). V was pared by 2 bases and J by 5 bases, with 9 bases between. Germline-derived CDR1 and CDR2 are SGHNT and YENEEA. This CDR3 is built from 13 residues. As DNA, the CDR3 is TGTGCCAGCAGCTTATTAGGGGGGACTGAAGCTTTCTTT. Residues: CASSLLGGTEAFF.

This clone was counted only a few times. The chain joins TRBV7-3 to TRBJ2-1, with D unresolved. Trimming removed 2 bases from V and 12 bases from J, with 17 bases in between. CDR3 length equals 14 residues. Germline V lookup: CDR1 SGHTA, CDR2 FQGTGA. CDR3 DNA: TGTGCCAGCAGCTTAGATACGCAGCGCGGATGGCAGTTCTTC. Its protein product is CASSLDTQRGWQFF.

This clone has just a few counts. The V and J genes are TRBV4-1 and TRBJ1-1; D may be TRBD1 (6 bases). Trimming took 3 bases from V and 0 from J, leaving 8 bases between them. The germline V gene has CDR1 MGHRA and CDR2 YSYEKL. There are 14 residues in the CDR3. The CDR3 protein is CASSHGTLNTEAFF. The DNA of the CDR3 is TGCGCCAGCAGCCACGGGACACTGAACACTGAAGCTTTCTTT.

The rearrangement joins TRBV28 to TRBJ2-5; 7 positions match TRBD1. CDR1 is MDHEN and CDR2 is SYDVKM in the germline V gene. V lost 5 bases and J lost 0; bases outside the gene matches: 6. The CDR3 totals 15 residues. The CDR3 protein is CASSKGAWYQETQYF. For the CDR3, the DNA is TGTGCCAGCAGTAAGGGGGCTTGGTACCAAGAGACCCAGTACTTC.

The rearrangement uses TRBV7-2 and TRBJ1-5, with D possibly being TRBD1 (5 bases). Trimming stripped 2 bases from V and 6 bases from J, with 8 bases between. The germline CDR1 and CDR2 sequences are SGHTA and FQGNSA. The CDR3 length is 13 residues. The CDR3 reads CASSLTDTQPQHF. The CDR3 bases are TGTGCCAGCAGCTTAACGGACACTCAGCCCCAGCATTTT.

A few counts support this clone. V usage is TRBV18 and J usage is TRBJ1-2; D perhaps matches TRBD1 (6 bases). Trimming took 3 bases from V and 7 from J, leaving 18 bases between them. The CDR3 runs to 15 residues. Germline values: CDR1 KGHSH, CDR2 LQKENI. The CDR3 nucleotides read TGTGCCAGCTCACCCGTACCCGGGGGCGTTTCTGGCTACACCTTC. As protein: CASSPVPGGVSGYTF.

This clone turned up a few times. This chain connects TRBV5-1 to TRBJ2-1; D is perhaps TRBD1 or TRBD2 (5 bases each). The CDR3 contains 14 residues. Deletions cut 0 bases from V and 8 bases from J, with 12 bases between. Looked up from germline, CDR1 is SGHRS and CDR2 is YFSETQ. The CDR3 DNA follows: TGCGCCAGCAGCTTGGCCCCAGGGAGAGATGAGCAGTTCTTC. Its translation is CASSLAPGRDEQFF.